Included here is one T cell receptor beta chain sequence, with context. Its antigen is unidentified. From germline, CDR1 is GTSNPN and CDR2 SVGIG (reference sequence). This CDR3 spans 15 amino acids. Trimming left V 3 bases short and J 0 bases short, with 12 bases between. This entry comes from a study of Ad26.COV2.S vaccination and SARS-CoV-2 variants. Whole-study context: Once, or twice with 56 days between doses, Ad26.COV2.S was given intramuscularly. Findings of the study overall: It is possible that the TCR breadth and depth analyses underestimated the total T cell responses.

The treatment: 19 received Ad26.COV2.S at low or high dose, single or two shots; 5 received placebo; per-sample allocation not given. Specimen acquisition occurred on day 63 following the initial vaccine or placebo injection. An 18-55-year-old adult in Boston served as donor. Libraries were prepared by immunoSEQ multiplex PCR; TCRdb keeps only in-frame clonotypes and omits some of them. The table records 300,000 to 400,000 clones, around 87% of them present only once. The sequence was obtained from a person aged 18-60 years who received the Ad26.COV2.S COVID-19 vaccine or a placebo. The V and J genes are TRBV30 and TRBJ1-5; D is ambiguous. Here the sequenced sample was peripheral blood, taken in a trial of Ad26.COV2.S vaccine versus placebo. This chain's CDR3 is CAWSGIMNSNQPQHF. The DNA of the CDR3 is TGTGCCTGGAGCGGGATAATGAATAGCAATCAGCCCCAGCATTTT.